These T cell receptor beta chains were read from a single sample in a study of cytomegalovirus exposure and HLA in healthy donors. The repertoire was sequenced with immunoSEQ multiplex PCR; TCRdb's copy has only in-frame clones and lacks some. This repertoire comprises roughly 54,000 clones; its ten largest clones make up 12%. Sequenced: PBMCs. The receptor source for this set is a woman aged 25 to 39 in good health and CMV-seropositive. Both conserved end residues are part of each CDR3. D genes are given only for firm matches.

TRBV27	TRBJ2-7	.	TGTGCCAGCGGTGGGGGCGCGTACGAGCAGTACTTC	CASGGGAYEQYF
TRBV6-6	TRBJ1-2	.	TGTGCCAGCAGGGCCGGCAGGGGCGCGATGGACGGCTACACCTTC	CASRAGRGAMDGYTF
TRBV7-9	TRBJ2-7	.	TGTGCCAGCAGCTTCACGGTCTACGAGCAGTACTTC	CASSFTVYEQYF
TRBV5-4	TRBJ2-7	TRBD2	TGTGCCAGCAGCGACGCGACTAGCGGGACCTACGAGCAGTACTTC	CASSDATSGTYEQYF
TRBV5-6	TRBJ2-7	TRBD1	TGTGCCAGCAGCTGGTGGACAGGTCACGAGCAGTACTTC	CASSWWTGHEQYF
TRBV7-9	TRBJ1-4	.	TGTGCCAGCAGCTTAGGGCCAGTTGAAAAACTGTTTTTT	CASSLGPVEKLFF
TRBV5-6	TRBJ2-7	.	TGTGCCAGCAGCTTGGTCAGCCGCGGGTACGAGCAGTACTTC	CASSLVSRGYEQYF
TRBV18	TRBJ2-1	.	TGTGCCAGCTCACTCAACTCCTTGAGCTCCTACAATGAGCAGTTCTTC	CASSLNSLSSYNEQFF
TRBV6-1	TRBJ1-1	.	TGTGCCAGCAGCCTATACCACACTGAAGCTTTCTTT	CASSLYHTEAFF
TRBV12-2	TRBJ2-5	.	TGTGCAAGTCGCTTTGGCTTGGCGGGAGGAGAGACCCAGTACTTC	CASRFGLAGGETQYF
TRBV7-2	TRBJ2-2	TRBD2	TGTGCCAGCACCTTTGCGGGGGGGTATCCCGGGGAGCTGTTTTTT	CASTFAGGYPGELFF
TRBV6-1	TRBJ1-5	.	TGTGCCAGCAGTGAGCTACAGGGTTATCAGCCCCAGCATTTT	CASSELQGYQPQHF
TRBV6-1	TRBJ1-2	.	TGTGCCAGCAGTGATCGGTATGGCTACACCTTC	CASSDRYGYTF
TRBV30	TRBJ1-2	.	TGTGCCTGGAGTGGCCGCGCCGCTGACTATGGCTACACCTTC	CAWSGRAADYGYTF
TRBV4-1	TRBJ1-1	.	TGCGCCAGCAGCCACGACCTGACTGGGGCCGGGAACACTGAAGCTTTCTTT	CASSHDLTGAGNTEAFF
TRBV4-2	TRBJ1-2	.	TGTGCCAGCAGCCACCTATCCGGGGAGTATGGCTACACCTTC	CASSHLSGEYGYTF
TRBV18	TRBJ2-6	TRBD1	TGTGCCAGCTCACCAGGGGACAGGGGGCCCGGGGCCAACGTCCTGACTTTC	CASSPGDRGPGANVLTF
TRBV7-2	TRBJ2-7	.	TGTGCCAGCAGCTTCCTAAGTTACAGGGAGCACGAGCAGTACTTC	CASSFLSYREHEQYF
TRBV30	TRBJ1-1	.	TGTGCCGGGACAAGAATCACAACAGTCATCACTGAAGCTTTCTTT	CAGTRITTVITEAFF
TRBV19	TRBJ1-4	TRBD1	TGTGCCAGTAGTATGGACAGGGGGTGGACTAATGAAAAACTGTTTTTT	CASSMDRGWTNEKLFF
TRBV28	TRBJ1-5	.	TGTGCCAGCAGCCATTATGCAAAGACGGGGTATAGCAATCAGCCCCAGCATTTT	CASSHYAKTGYSNQPQHF
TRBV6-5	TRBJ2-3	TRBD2	TGTGCCAGGGGGGGGGAGGGAGAGGCAGATACGCAGTATTTT	CARGGEGEADTQYF
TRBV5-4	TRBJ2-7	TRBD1	TGTGCCAGCAGCTTGCTGCAGACAGGGGGGGACGAGCAGTACTTC	CASSLLQTGGDEQYF
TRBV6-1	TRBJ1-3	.	TGTGCCAGCAGTCAGGAAGGGGGATTTGGAAACACCATATATTTT	CASSQEGGFGNTIYF
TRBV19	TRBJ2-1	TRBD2	TGTGCCAGTAGCCAGGGACTAGCGGGGGTTGAGCAGTTCTTC	CASSQGLAGVEQFF
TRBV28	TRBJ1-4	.	TGTGCCAGCAGTTTATACCAGGGTAATGAAAAACTGTTTTTT	CASSLYQGNEKLFF
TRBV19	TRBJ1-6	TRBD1	TGTGCCACGCGCCCGACAGGGCGGAATTCACCCCTCCACTTT	CATRPTGRNSPLHF
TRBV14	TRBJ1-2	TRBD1	TGTGCCAGCAGCCATACCCGGGACAGGGCCGCCACCTTC	CASSHTRDRAATF
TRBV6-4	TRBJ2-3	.	TGTGCCAGCAGTGACCTAAACACAGATACGCAGTATTTT	CASSDLNTDTQYF
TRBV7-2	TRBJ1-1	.	TGTGCCAGCAGCTTAGTGTGGCAGGGGTTCACTGAAGCTTTCTTT	CASSLVWQGFTEAFF
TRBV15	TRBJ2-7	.	TGTGCCACCAGCAGAGATAACAGGCGAGAGCAGTACTTC	CATSRDNRREQYF
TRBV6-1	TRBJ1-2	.	TGTGCCAGCAGTGAGAGACATACAGATGGCTACACCTTC	CASSERHTDGYTF
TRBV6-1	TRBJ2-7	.	TGTGCCAGCAGTGAAGCTAGCCCGTCAACCTACGAGCAGTACTTC	CASSEASPSTYEQYF
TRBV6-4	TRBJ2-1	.	TGTGCCAGCAGGATCAGTCTAGCGAGCAATGAGCAGTTCTTC	CASRISLASNEQFF
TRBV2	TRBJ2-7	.	TGTGCCAGCAGCCCCGGACTGGGAGCCTACGAGCAGTACTTC	CASSPGLGAYEQYF
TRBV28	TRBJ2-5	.	TGTGCCAGCAGTGGGGCATCCAAATGGTTGACCCAGTACTTC	CASSGASKWLTQYF
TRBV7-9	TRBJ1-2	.	TGTGCCAGCAGTCACCAAGGCCCGGGGGGCTACACCTTC	CASSHQGPGGYTF
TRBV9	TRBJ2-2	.	TGTGCCAGCAGCGTAGGTGGGGGCGGCGGGGAGCTGTTTTTT	CASSVGGGGGELFF
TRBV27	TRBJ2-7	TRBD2	TGTGCCAGCAGTTCTGGACTAGCGTCCTACGAGCAGTACTTC	CASSSGLASYEQYF
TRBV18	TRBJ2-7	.	TGTGCCAGCTCACCCGGCTACGAGCAGTACTTC	CASSPGYEQYF
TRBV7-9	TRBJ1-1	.	TGTGCCAGCAGCTTAGATGGCCATGCGGTGAACACTGAAGCTTTCTTT	CASSLDGHAVNTEAFF
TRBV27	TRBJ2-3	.	TGTGCCAGCAGTTTACCCTCAAGGGGATTCACAGATACGCAGTATTTT	CASSLPSRGFTDTQYF
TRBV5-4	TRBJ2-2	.	TGTGCCAGCCGAGGGGGGGCCGGGGAGCTGTTTTTT	CASRGGAGELFF
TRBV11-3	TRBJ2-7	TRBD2	TGTGCCAGCAGCTCGGGATCACTAGCGCCCGAGCAGTACTTC	CASSSGSLAPEQYF
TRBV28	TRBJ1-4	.	TGTGCCAGCGGGGGATTAGGGACACCTAATGAAAAACTGTTTTTT	CASGGLGTPNEKLFF
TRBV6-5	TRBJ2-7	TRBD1	TGTGCCAGCAGGCTGGGACAGGGCTACGAGCAGTACTTC	CASRLGQGYEQYF
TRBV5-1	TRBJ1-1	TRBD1	TGCGCCAGCAGTTCCCCAGGGGGCCGGAACACTGAAGCTTTCTTT	CASSSPGGRNTEAFF
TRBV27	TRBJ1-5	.	TGTGCCAGCAGTCCCGTCGGAGGGGGCAATCAGCCCCAGCATTTT	CASSPVGGGNQPQHF
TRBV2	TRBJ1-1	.	TGTGCCAGCATTAGGCAGGGAATGGCGAACACTGAAGCTTTCTTT	CASIRQGMANTEAFF
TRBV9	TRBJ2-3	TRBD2	TGTGCCAGCAGCCTTCGTAGCGGGGGAGGCACAGATACGCAGTATTTT	CASSLRSGGGTDTQYF